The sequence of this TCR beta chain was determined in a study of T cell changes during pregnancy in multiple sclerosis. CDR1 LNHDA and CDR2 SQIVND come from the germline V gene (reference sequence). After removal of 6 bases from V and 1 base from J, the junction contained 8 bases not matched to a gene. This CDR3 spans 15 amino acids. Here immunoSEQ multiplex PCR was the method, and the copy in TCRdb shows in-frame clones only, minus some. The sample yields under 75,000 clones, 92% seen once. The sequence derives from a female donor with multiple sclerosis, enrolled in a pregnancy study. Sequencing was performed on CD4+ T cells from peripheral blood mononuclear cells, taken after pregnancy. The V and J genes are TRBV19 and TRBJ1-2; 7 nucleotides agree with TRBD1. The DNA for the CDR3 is TGTGCCAGTAGGACGACAGGGTGGATTAACTATGGCTACACCTTC. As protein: CASRTTGWINYGYTF.